The 6 T cell receptor beta chains below all came from one sample that was sequenced in a study of T-cell memory formation after mild COVID-19. TCRdb called the 5' RACE reads again in MiXCR, with one record for every CDR3 protein. The sample holds 200,000 to 250,000 distinct CDR3 sequences, over 7.5% seen once. Input material: PBMCs or a T cell subset sorted from them (not recorded which). Every receptor here comes from a man in his late teens or twenties who had mild COVID-19 (a few samples of this study predate the infection). Cell type and time point are not known.

This clonotype was seen a few times. The V call is TRBV4-3, the J call TRBJ1-1, with D unresolved. The V gene's germline CDR1 is LGHNA and CDR2 YSLEER. Trimming removed 4 bases from V and 3 bases from J, with 12 bases in between. The CDR3 length is 14 residues. The DNA of the CDR3 is TGCGCCAGCAGCCGGAGTTTTGCCGACACTGAAGCTTTCTTT. Amino acids: CASSRSFADTEAFF.

The CDR3 DNA reads as TGCAGTGCTAGAGGGTATGGACAGGGCTCTAACTATGGCTACACCTTC. It yields the protein CSARGYGQGSNYGYTF. The V gene is TRBV20-1, the J gene TRBJ1-2, with 8 nucleotides matching TRBD1. CDR1 DFQATT and CDR2 SNEGSKA come from the germline V gene (reference sequence). The CDR3 contains 16 residues. J gave up 0 bases and V 1 base, and 7 bases lay outside the gene matches.

Ten or more counts support this clonotype. The chain is built from TRBV7-2 and TRBJ2-1; perhaps TRBD1 as D (6 bases). V lost 3 bases and J 10 bases, leaving 10 bases between the germline ends. The CDR3 is made up of 12 amino acids. Germline-derived CDR1 and CDR2 are SGHTA and FQGNSA. CDR3 nucleotides: TGTGCCAGCAGCTTCTGGGGGCGCGAGCAGTTCTTC. Encoded protein: CASSFWGREQFF. The variable domain in full, with the rest retrieved from reference TRBV7-2 and TRBJ2-1, is GAGVSQSPSNKVTEKGKDVELRCDPISGHTALYWYRQSLGQGLEFLIYFQGNSAPDKSGLPSDRFSAERTGGSVSTLTIQRTQQEDSAVYLCASSFWGREQFFGPGTRLTVL.

This clonotype was seen only a few times. V and J are TRBV5-1 and TRBJ2-1; 9 bases agree with TRBD2. Trimming cost V 0 bases and J 4 bases; bases outside gene matches: 5. The CDR3 has 16 residues. The germline V gene encodes CDR1 SGHRS and CDR2 YFSETQ. The DNA for the CDR3 is TGCGCCAGCAGCTTGGGTGGTAGCGGGGGATACAATGAGCAGTTCTTC. This gives the protein CASSLGGSGGYNEQFF.

This clonotype was seen a handful of times. The gene calls are TRBV18 and TRBJ2-3; 8 nucleotides align to TRBD1. CDR1 and CDR2 from the germline V gene are KGHSH and LQKENI. The CDR3 is made up of 14 amino acids. With 9 bases clipped from V and 4 bases from J, the junction kept 9 bases outside the gene matches. As DNA, the CDR3 is TGTGCCAGTGCTGCAGGGGGCTCGGCAGATACGCAGTATTTT. It is translated as CASAAGGSADTQYF.

The V and J genes are TRBV2 and TRBJ1-4; 8 nucleotides agree with TRBD1. This CDR3 is built from 12 residues. The J segment lost 8 bases and the V segment lost 11 bases, leaving 7 bases of the junction unmatched. Germline CDR1 is SNHLY and CDR2 is FYNNEI. In DNA form, the CDR3 reads TGTGCCCGACGACAGGGGCAGGAAAAACTGTTTTTT. Its protein is CARRQGQEKLFF.